This record concerns one TCR beta chain sequence. This entry is derived from a study of OX40 agonist ivuxolimab in advanced cancers. Germline CDR1 reads SGHDN; CDR2 reads FVKESK. CDR3 length: 17 amino acids. Trimming at V came to 3 bases and at J to 1 base, leaving 4 bases not matched to a gene. Sequenced by immunoSEQ multiplex PCR; TCRdb stores in-frame clones only, minus some. The sample consists of around 60,000 clones, about 82% of them appearing once. The specimen comprised CD4+ or CD8+ T cells sorted from blood, sampled in a trial of the OX40 agonist ivuxolimab. The TCR comes from an adult with an advanced solid tumor such as melanoma, head and neck, liver or kidney cancer. This chain connects TRBV14 to TRBJ2-1; 12 bases are a match to TRBD2. The CDR3 nucleotides read TGTGCCAGCAGCCAGAAGACTAGCGGGAGATCCTACAATGAGCAGTTCTTC. Translation: CASSQKTSGRSYNEQFF.